This T cell receptor (beta chain) was identified during a study of T-cell reconstitution after alpha-beta-depleted transplantation in children. Study results and caveats: From newly produced T cells came most of the T-cell counts and diversity one year after transplant. By about two months after transplant, alpha-beta T cells reportedly arose from several hundred graft clones that had expanded. Surviving recipient T cells and intrathymic progenitors accounted for some patients' high TCRbeta diversity at day 60.

Comment on this clonotype: Antigen: not known.

The CDR3 runs to 14 residues. V lost 4 bases and J lost 6; bases outside the gene matches: 4. The authors prepared the TCRbeta library with unique molecular identifiers. In TCRdb, the PCR reads were re-called with MiXCR into one record per CDR3 protein. The data show 700,000 to 850,000 distinct CDR3 sequences, around 17% seen once. This TCR derives from a male patient younger than 18 who had a stem cell transplant for acute lymphoblastic leukemia, so the T cells may come from the graft donor. The chain joins TRBV12-3 or TRBV12-4 to TRBJ2-1; 9 bases match TRBD2. Sequencing was performed on PBMCs, mostly from graft donor cells, taken 360 days after TCRalphabeta/CD19-depleted stem cell transplant. The CDR3 coding sequence is TGTGCCAGCAGTTACAGCGGGAGGACCAATGAGCAGTTCTTC. It encodes CASSYSGRTNEQFF.